This is a list of T cell receptor beta chains from one sample in a study of blood T cell repertoires in COVID-19. Measured with immunoSEQ multiplex PCR; TCRdb has only the in-frame clones, and not every one. The repertoire holds 300,000 to 400,000 clones, with roughly 89% as singletons. The material sequenced was peripheral blood. The source is a man aged 25 to 45 with COVID-19, enrolled during active disease. CDR3s include the opening cysteine and the closing phenylalanine or tryptophan. The order of the fields is CDR3 length, V gene, clone size, J gene, D gene, CDR3 protein, CDR3 DNA. D genes are given only for firm matches. Expanded clones get a size class; other rows say once, few or many, or leave the size out.

15	TRBV19	.	TRBJ2-7	TRBD1	CASRQTGTANYEQYF	TGTGCCAGTAGACAAACCGGGACAGCTAACTACGAGCAGTACTTC
15	TRBV4-3	.	TRBJ2-1	.	CASSQVAGTYNEQFF	TGCGCCAGCAGCCAAGTGGCAGGGACCTACAATGAGCAGTTCTTC
15	TRBV12-5	.	TRBJ2-2	.	CASGLSPGDTGELFF	TGTGCTAGTGGTTTAAGTCCAGGGGACACCGGGGAGCTGTTTTTT
12	TRBV28	.	TRBJ2-7	.	CASSLRNYEQYF	TGTGCCAGCAGTTTGAGAAACTACGAGCAGTACTTC
16	TRBV4-3	.	TRBJ1-3	TRBD1	CASSQSLTGPGNTIYF	TGCGCCAGCAGCCAATCTTTGACAGGGCCTGGAAACACCATATATTTT
13	TRBV21-1	.	TRBJ1-6	.	CAGRDSGNSPLHF	TGTGCCGGAAGGGACAGTGGAAATTCACCCCTCCACTTT
15	TRBV30	.	TRBJ1-2	.	CAWYHGGLGGYGYTF	TGTGCCTGGTATCACGGGGGGCTGGGAGGCTATGGCTACACCTTC
16	TRBV10-3	.	TRBJ1-4	TRBD1	CAISNNRGAGNEKLFF	TGTGCCATCAGTAATAACAGGGGCGCGGGGAATGAAAAACTGTTTTTT
14	TRBV7-7	.	TRBJ2-1	TRBD1	CASSPQTGSNEQFF	TGTGCCAGCAGCCCACAGACAGGGTCGAATGAGCAGTTCTTC
14	TRBV6-5	.	TRBJ2-2	TRBD1	CASSIDRAAGELFF	TGTGCCAGCAGTATTGACAGGGCCGCCGGGGAGCTGTTTTTT
17	TRBV28	.	TRBJ2-3	TRBD2	CASSPLAGEGTTDTQYF	TGTGCCAGCAGCCCACTAGCGGGAGAGGGGACCACAGATACGCAGTATTTT
13	TRBV6-5	.	TRBJ1-6	.	CAIKEGGNSPLHF	TGTGCCATCAAGGAGGGCGGTAATTCACCCCTCCACTTT
11	TRBV6-5	few	TRBJ2-7	TRBD1	CASSYGQGWYF	TGTGCCAGCAGTTACGGACAGGGATGGTACTTC
15	TRBV7-9	.	TRBJ2-3	.	CASSSRLTSTDTQYF	TGTGCCAGCAGCTCAAGACTAACCAGCACAGATACGCAGTATTTT
14	TRBV19	.	TRBJ1-5	.	CASSIQGQGQPQHF	TGTGCCAGTAGTATTCAGGGTCAGGGGCAGCCCCAGCATTTT
15	TRBV7-9	.	TRBJ1-2	.	CASSLREGGGYGYTF	TGTGCCAGCAGCTTGAGGGAGGGGGGAGGCTATGGCTACACCTTC
11	TRBV28	.	TRBJ1-4	.	CASSPRGKLFF	TGTGCCAGCAGCCCCAGAGGAAAACTGTTTTTT
14	TRBV28	.	TRBJ2-1	TRBD2	CASSFSGRGNEQFF	TGTGCCAGCAGTTTTAGCGGGAGGGGAAATGAGCAGTTCTTC
17	TRBV27	.	TRBJ1-4	.	CASSTDSLLLGNEKLFF	TGTGCCAGCAGTACAGACAGCCTCCTTTTGGGTAATGAAAAACTGTTTTTT
15	TRBV6-6	.	TRBJ2-7	TRBD1	CASSSQGRGSYEQYF	TGTGCCAGCAGTTCGCAGGGCAGGGGGTCCTACGAGCAGTACTTC
16	TRBV5-1	.	TRBJ2-3	.	CASSLGVGASTDTQYF	TGCGCCAGCAGCTTGGGGGTAGGGGCTAGCACAGATACGCAGTATTTT
15	TRBV5-1	.	TRBJ2-5	TRBD2	CASSAGLADWETQYF	TGCGCCAGCAGCGCCGGACTAGCGGATTGGGAGACCCAGTACTTC
17	TRBV4-3	.	TRBJ2-2	TRBD1	CASSPPSRDRGTGELFF	TGCGCCAGCAGCCCTCCATCCCGGGACAGGGGGACCGGGGAGCTGTTTTTT
17	TRBV15	.	TRBJ1-6	.	CATSRDRTVGGGSPLHF	TGTGCCACCAGCAGAGATCGCACGGTAGGGGGTGGTTCACCCCTCCACTTT
13	TRBV11-2	once	TRBJ1-1	.	CASSFLRTLEAFF	TGTGCCAGCAGCTTCCTGCGTACCCTTGAAGCTTTCTTT
18	TRBV4-1	few	TRBJ1-6	.	CASSQGPLTAGQVSPLHF	TGCGCCAGCAGCCAAGGTCCACTGACCGCGGGTCAAGTCTCACCCCTCCACTTT
15	TRBV7-2	.	TRBJ2-2	.	CASSLAMLAAGELFF	TGTGCCAGCAGCTTAGCGATGTTAGCGGCCGGGGAGCTGTTTTTT
13	TRBV6-2/TRBV6-3	.	TRBJ1-2	.	CASSYGEGGGYTF	TGTGCCAGCAGTTACGGAGAGGGCGGCGGCTACACCTTC
15	TRBV2	.	TRBJ2-2	.	CASSIGQFNTGELFF	TGTGCCAGCAGCATCGGACAGTTTAACACCGGGGAGCTGTTTTTT
12	TRBV30	few	TRBJ1-2	TRBD1	CAWSDTGGGYTF	TGTGCCTGGAGTGACACAGGGGGTGGCTACACCTTC
15	TRBV9	.	TRBJ2-3	TRBD1	CASSGPTGGGDTQYF	TGTGCCAGCAGCGGGCCGACAGGGGGCGGAGATACGCAGTATTTT
17	TRBV19	.	TRBJ2-1	TRBD1	CASSRDRGGLSYNEQFF	TGTGCCAGTAGCCGGGACAGGGGGGGACTTTCCTACAATGAGCAGTTCTTC
20	TRBV15	.	TRBJ2-5	TRBD2	CATSRGLGLAGNRLKETQYF	TGTGCCACCAGCAGGGGGCTAGGACTAGCGGGGAACCGCCTTAAAGAGACCCAGTACTTC
14	TRBV28	.	TRBJ2-1	.	CASSLSQGGNEQFF	TGTGCCAGCAGTTTATCCCAGGGGGGCAATGAGCAGTTCTTC